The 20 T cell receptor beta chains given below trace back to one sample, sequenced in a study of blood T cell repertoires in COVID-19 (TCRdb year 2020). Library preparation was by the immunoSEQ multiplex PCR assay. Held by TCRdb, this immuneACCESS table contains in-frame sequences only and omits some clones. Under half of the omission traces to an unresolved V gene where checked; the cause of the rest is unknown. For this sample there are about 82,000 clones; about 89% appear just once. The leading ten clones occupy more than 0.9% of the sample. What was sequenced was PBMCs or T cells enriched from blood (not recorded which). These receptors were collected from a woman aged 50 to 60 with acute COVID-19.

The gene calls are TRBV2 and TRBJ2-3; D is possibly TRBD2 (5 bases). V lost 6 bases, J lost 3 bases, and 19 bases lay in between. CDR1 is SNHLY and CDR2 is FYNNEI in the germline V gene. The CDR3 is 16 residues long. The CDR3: CASSYLAFGGTDTQYF. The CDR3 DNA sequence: TGTGCCAGCAGCTATCTGGCGTTTGGAGGAACAGATACGCAGTATTTT. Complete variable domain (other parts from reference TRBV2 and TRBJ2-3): EPEVTQTPSHQVTQMGQEVILRCVPISNHLYFYWYRQILGQKVEFLVSFYNNEISEKSEIFDDQFSVERPDGSNFTLKIRSTKLEDSAMYFCASSYLAFGGTDTQYFGPGTRLTVL.

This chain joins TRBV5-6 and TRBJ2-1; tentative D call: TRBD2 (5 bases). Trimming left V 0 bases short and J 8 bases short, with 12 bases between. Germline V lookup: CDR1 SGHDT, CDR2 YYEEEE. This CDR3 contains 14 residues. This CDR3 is CASSLEGVWDEQFF. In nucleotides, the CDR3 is TGTGCCAGCAGCTTGGAGGGAGTCTGGGATGAGCAGTTCTTC. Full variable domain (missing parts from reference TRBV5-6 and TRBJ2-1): DAGVTQSPTHLIKTRGQQVTLRCSPKSGHDTVSWYQQALGQGPQFIFQYYEEEERQRGNFPDRFSGHQFPNYSSELNVNALLLGDSALYLCASSLEGVWDEQFFGPGTRLTVL.

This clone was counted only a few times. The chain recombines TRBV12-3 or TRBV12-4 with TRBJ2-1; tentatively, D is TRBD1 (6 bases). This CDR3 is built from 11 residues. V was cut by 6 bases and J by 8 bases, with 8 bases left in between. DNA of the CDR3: TGTGCCAGCAGCAGACAGGATGAGCAGTTCTTC. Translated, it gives CASSRQDEQFF.

The CDR3 loop reads CASSLGLGDTDTQYF. For the CDR3, the DNA is TGTGCCAGCAGCTTGGGGCTAGGGGACACAGATACGCAGTATTTT. The chain joins TRBV11-2 to TRBJ2-3, with D possibly matching TRBD1 (5 bases). The germline gives CDR1 SGHAT, CDR2 FQNNGV. CDR3 length: 15 amino acids. V gave up 3 bases and J gave up 2 bases, with 12 bases separating them.

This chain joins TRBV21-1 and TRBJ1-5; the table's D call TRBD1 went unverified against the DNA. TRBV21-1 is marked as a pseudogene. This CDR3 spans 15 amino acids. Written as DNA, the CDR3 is TGTGCCAGCAGCGCTCGGGGACACCAAAGTCAGCCCCAGCATTTT. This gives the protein CASSARGHQSQPQHF.

The CDR3 DNA is TGTGCCAGCAGCCAGTCACTAGGTCCCTACGAGCAGTACTTC. Residues: CASSQSLGPYEQYF. The chain carries TRBV3-1 (or the pseudogene TRBV3-2) and TRBJ2-7; D possibly corresponds to TRBD2 (5 bases). Germline V CDR1 and CDR2: LGHDT, YNNKEL (reference sequence). V dropped 3 bases and J dropped 2 bases, with 11 bases sitting between them. The CDR3 contains 14 residues.

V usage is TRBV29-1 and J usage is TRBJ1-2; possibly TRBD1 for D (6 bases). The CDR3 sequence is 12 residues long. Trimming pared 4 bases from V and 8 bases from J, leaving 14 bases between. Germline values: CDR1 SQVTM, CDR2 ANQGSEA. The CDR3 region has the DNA TGCAGCGTTGGGGAAGGGGGTTGGGGCTACACCTTC. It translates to CSVGEGGWGYTF.

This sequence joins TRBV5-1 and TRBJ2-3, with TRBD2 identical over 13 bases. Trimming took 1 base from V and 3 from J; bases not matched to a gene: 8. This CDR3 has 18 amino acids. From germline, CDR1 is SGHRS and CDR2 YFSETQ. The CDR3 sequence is CASSLRTSGRAATDTQYF. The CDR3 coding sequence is TGCGCCAGCAGCTTGCGTACTAGCGGGAGGGCCGCGACAGATACGCAGTATTTT.

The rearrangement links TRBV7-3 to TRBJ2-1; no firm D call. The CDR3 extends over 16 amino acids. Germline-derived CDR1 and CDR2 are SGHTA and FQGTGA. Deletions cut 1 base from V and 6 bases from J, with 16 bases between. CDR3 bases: TGTGCCAGCAGCTTAAATACGGCGGAGAGAGGCAATGAGCAGTTCTTC. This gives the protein CASSLNTAERGNEQFF.

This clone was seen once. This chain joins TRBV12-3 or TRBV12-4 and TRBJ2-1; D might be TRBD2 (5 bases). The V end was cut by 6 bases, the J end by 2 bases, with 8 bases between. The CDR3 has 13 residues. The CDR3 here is CASSLGTYNEQFF. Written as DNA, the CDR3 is TGTGCCAGCAGCCTCGGGACCTACAATGAGCAGTTCTTC.

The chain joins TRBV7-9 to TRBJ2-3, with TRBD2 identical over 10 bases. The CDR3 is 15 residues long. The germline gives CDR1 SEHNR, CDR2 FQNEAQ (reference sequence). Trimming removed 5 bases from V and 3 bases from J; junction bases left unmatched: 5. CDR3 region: CASSPGLASTDTQYF. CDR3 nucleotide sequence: TGTGCCAGCAGCCCGGGACTAGCGTCTACAGATACGCAGTATTTT.

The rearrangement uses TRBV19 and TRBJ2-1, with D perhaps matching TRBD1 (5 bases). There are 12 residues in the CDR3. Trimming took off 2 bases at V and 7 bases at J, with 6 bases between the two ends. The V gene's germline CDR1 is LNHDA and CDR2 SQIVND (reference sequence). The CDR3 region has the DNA TGTGCCAGTAGTATATGGACAAATGAGCAGTTCTTC. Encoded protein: CASSIWTNEQFF.

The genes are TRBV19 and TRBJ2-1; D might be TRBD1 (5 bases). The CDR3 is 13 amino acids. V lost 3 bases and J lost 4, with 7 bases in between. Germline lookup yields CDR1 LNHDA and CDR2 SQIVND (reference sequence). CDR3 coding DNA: TGTGCCAGTAGTATGAGGACATACAATGAGCAGTTCTTC. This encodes CASSMRTYNEQFF. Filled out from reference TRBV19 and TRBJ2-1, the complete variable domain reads DGGITQSPKYLFRKEGQNVTLSCEQNLNHDAMYWYRQDPGQGLRLIYYSQIVNDFQKGDIAEGYSVSREKKESFPLTVTSAQKNPTAFYLCASSMRTYNEQFFGPGTRLTVL.

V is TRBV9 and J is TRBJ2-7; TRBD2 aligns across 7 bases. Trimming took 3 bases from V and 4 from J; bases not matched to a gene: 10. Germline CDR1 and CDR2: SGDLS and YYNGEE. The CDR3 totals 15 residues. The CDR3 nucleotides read TGTGCCAGCAGCGAGGCGGGAGTAGCGGTTTACGAGCAGTACTTC. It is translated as CASSEAGVAVYEQYF.

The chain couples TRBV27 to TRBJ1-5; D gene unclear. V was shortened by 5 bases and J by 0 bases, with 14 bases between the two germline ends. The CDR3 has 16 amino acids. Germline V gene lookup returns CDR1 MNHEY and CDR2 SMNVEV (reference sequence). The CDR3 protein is CASSPLGVYSNQPQHF. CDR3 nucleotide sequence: TGTGCCAGCAGTCCCCTCGGGGTTTATAGCAATCAGCCCCAGCATTTT.

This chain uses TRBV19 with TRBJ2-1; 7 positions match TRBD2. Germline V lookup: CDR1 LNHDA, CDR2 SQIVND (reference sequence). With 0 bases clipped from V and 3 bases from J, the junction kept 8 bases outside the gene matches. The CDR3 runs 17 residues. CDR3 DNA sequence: TGTGCCAGTAGTATAGAACCAGCGGGGAGATTCTACAATGAGCAGTTCTTC. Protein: CASSIEPAGRFYNEQFF.

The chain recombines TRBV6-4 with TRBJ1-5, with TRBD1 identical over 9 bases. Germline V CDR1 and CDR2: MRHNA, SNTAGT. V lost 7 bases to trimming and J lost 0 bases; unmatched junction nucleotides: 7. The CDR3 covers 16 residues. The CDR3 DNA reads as TGTGCCAGCACCGGGACAGGGACTTATAGCAATCAGCCCCAGCATTTT. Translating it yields CASTGTGTYSNQPQHF.

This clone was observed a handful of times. The CDR3 protein is CASSLGDSGANVLTF. The CDR3 DNA reads TGTGCCAGCAGCTTAGGGGACTCTGGGGCCAACGTCCTGACTTTC. This sequence joins TRBV5-5 and TRBJ2-6, with D possibly TRBD1 on 5 matching bases. Germline CDR1 reads SGHKS; CDR2 reads YYEKEE (reference sequence). Between the trimmed V and J ends, which lost 2 bases and 0 bases, there was a span of 6 bases. The CDR3 runs 15 residues.

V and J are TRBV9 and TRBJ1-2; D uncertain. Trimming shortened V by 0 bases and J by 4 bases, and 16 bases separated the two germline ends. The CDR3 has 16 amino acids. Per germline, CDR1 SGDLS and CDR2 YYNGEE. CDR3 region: CASSVALRPRGYGYTF. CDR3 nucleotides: TGTGCCAGCAGCGTAGCTCTCCGGCCCCGGGGCTATGGCTACACCTTC.

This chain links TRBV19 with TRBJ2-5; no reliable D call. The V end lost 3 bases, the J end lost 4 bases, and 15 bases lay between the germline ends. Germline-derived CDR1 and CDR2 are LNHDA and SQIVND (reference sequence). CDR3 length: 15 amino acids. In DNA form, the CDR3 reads TGTGCCAGTAGTATGACGGCGGTGAGTGTAGAGACCCAGTACTTC. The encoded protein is CASSMTAVSVETQYF.